The 26 T cell receptor beta chains given below trace back to one sample, sequenced in a study of graft-versus-host responses after intestinal transplantation (dated by TCRdb to about 2021). The sample's time point label is to be understood as: cells obtained before transplantation from donor or recipient. Library preparation used the immunoSEQ multiplex PCR assay. The table comes from immuneACCESS by way of TCRdb, which keeps in-frame sequences with V and J called. Part of the clones is missing from these tables; in studies checked, under half for an unresolved V gene and the rest for unknown reasons. The sample contains 40,000 to 55,000 clones, roughly 90% of them found a single time. Clones ranked in the top ten supply over 0.55% of the sample. Antigen specificity for these receptors is unknown. Sequencing was performed on unstimulated CD4+ T cells sorted from spleen or lymph node cells, taken before transplant. The receptors derive from a human donor who was the organ donor for an intestinal transplant.

The CDR3 loop is CASSLAIWAGQGLGQYF. CDR3 nucleotide sequence: TGTGCCAGCAGCTTAGCTATTTGGGCTGGACAGGGGTTAGGGCAGTACTTC. This chain uses TRBV7-2 with TRBJ2-7; 9 bases line up with TRBD1. The CDR3 is 17 amino acids. The V and J ends lost 0 bases and 9 bases, in that order; junction bases with no gene match: 15. CDR1 and CDR2 (germline): SGHTA, FQGNSA. Full variable domain (remainder filled in from reference TRBV7-2 and TRBJ2-7): GAGVSQSPSNKVTEKGKDVELRCDPISGHTALYWYRQSLGQGLEFLIYFQGNSAPDKSGLPSDRFSAERTGGSVSTLTIQRTQQEDSAVYLCASSLAIWAGQGLGQYFGPGTRLTVT.

The J gene is TRBJ2-7, the V gene TRBV6-1, with D possibly matching TRBD2 (5 bases). Between the trimmed V and J ends, which lost 7 bases and 3 bases, there was a span of 16 bases. The CDR3 covers 14 residues. CDR1 and CDR2 from the germline V gene are MNHNS and SASEGT. The CDR3 nucleotides are TGTGCCAGCACCGAGGGCTATATTTTCTACGAGCAGTACTTC. Amino acid sequence: CASTEGYIFYEQYF.

The CDR3 protein is CATRQREDLYNEQFF. CDR3 DNA sequence: TGTGCCACTAGGCAGCGGGAGGACCTTTACAATGAGCAGTTCTTC. The chain uses TRBV28 and TRBJ2-1; 9 bases line up with TRBD2. Germline values: CDR1 MDHEN, CDR2 SYDVKM. The trim removed 10 bases at V and 4 bases at J, leaving 11 bases unmatched. The CDR3 extends over 15 amino acids.

The rearrangement joins TRBV7-8 to TRBJ2-6, with D possibly being TRBD1 (6 bases). This CDR3 spans 16 amino acids. Trimming removed 6 bases from V and 0 bases from J, with 12 bases in between. Germline CDR1 SGHVS, CDR2 FQNEAQ. The CDR3 sequence is CASRPDRNSGANVLTF. As DNA, the CDR3 is TGTGCCAGCAGACCGGACAGAAACTCTGGGGCCAACGTCCTGACTTTC.

The chain combines TRBV6-5 with TRBJ2-7, with 9 nucleotides matching TRBD1. Unmatched junction bases numbered 13, after V lost 4 bases and J lost 6 bases. This CDR3 region has 16 residues. Germline CDR1 reads MNHEY; CDR2 reads SVGAGI. CDR3 protein: CASSLGTGKGSREQYF. Written as DNA, the CDR3 is TGTGCCAGCAGTTTAGGGACAGGGAAAGGCTCACGCGAGCAGTACTTC.

In this sample, this clone turned up once. This chain links TRBV30 with TRBJ2-7; 7 positions agree with TRBD2. Trimming took 4 bases from V and 1 from J; bases not matched to a gene: 7. Germline values: CDR1 GTSNPN, CDR2 SVGIG (reference sequence). The CDR3 is made up of 14 amino acids. The CDR3 DNA sequence: TGTGCCTGGAAACTAGCGCAAAAATCCTACGAGCAGTACTTC. Translation: CAWKLAQKSYEQYF.

This chain links TRBV9 with TRBJ2-3; 8 nucleotides agree with TRBD1. With 0 bases clipped from V and 6 bases from J, the junction kept 12 bases outside the gene matches. The CDR3 runs 17 residues. The V gene's germline CDR1 is SGDLS and CDR2 YYNGEE. The CDR3 sequence is CASSVAMGGRGLDTQYF. The CDR3 DNA reads TGTGCCAGCAGCGTAGCCATGGGGGGCAGGGGGCTGGATACGCAGTATTTT.

This chain links TRBV19 with TRBJ1-2; 7 bases align to TRBD1. The length of the CDR3 is 13 residues. CDR1 LNHDA and CDR2 SQIVND come from the germline V gene (reference sequence). With V trimmed by 6 bases and J by 6 bases, 7 bases remained unmatched. The CDR3 sequence is CASRTGLLDGYTF. The CDR3 DNA reads TGTGCCAGTAGGACAGGGTTGCTGGATGGCTACACCTTC.

The chain combines TRBV7-2 with TRBJ2-3; TRBD2 agrees at 7 bases. This CDR3 has 16 amino acids. J lost 3 bases, V lost 4 bases, and 10 bases had no gene match. The V gene's germline CDR1 is SGHTA and CDR2 FQGNSA. CDR3 region: CASSSGPTGGTDTQYF. The DNA for the CDR3 is TGTGCCAGCAGCTCGGGACCTACCGGGGGGACAGATACGCAGTATTTT.

This clone was detected only a few times. The chain joins TRBV2 to TRBJ1-5, with D possibly being TRBD1 (5 bases). The CDR3 covers 15 residues. Trimming took off 7 bases at V and 0 bases at J, with 13 bases between the two ends. Germline V gene data show CDR1 as SNHLY and CDR2 as FYNNEI. The CDR3 reads CASTLFGGSNQPQHF. CDR3 nucleotide sequence: TGTGCCAGCACGCTCTTCGGGGGTAGCAATCAGCCCCAGCATTTT.

CDR3 DNA: TGTGCCAGCAGTGGACAGGGGGCGCGTGGCTACACCTTC. Amino acids: CASSGQGARGYTF. The rearrangement links TRBV6-5 to TRBJ1-2, with 11 bases lining up with TRBD1. V trimming: 5 bases; J trimming: 7 bases; junction bases outside the gene matches: 3. The CDR3 is made up of 13 amino acids. Germline V gene lookup returns CDR1 MNHEY and CDR2 SVGAGI.

The chain employs TRBV27 and TRBJ2-1; the match to TRBD2 covers 10 bases. CDR3 length: 16 amino acids. The ends lost 0 bases at V and 9 bases at J; junction bases unmatched: 8. CDR1 and CDR2 (germline): MNHEY, SMNVEV (reference sequence). This CDR3 reads CASSLSLAGVAGEQFF. The CDR3 region has the DNA TGTGCCAGCAGTTTATCGCTAGCGGGAGTCGCGGGTGAGCAGTTCTTC.

The chain has TRBV5-6 and TRBJ2-3; 11 positions match TRBD2. The CDR3 has 15 residues. Germline V gene sequence: CDR1 SGHDT, CDR2 YYEEEE. The J segment lost 6 bases and the V segment lost 1 base, leaving 4 bases of the junction unmatched. This chain's CDR3 is CASSLMLAGGDTQYF. CDR3 sequence (DNA): TGTGCCAGCAGCTTGATGCTAGCGGGAGGTGATACGCAGTATTTT.

The rearrangement joins TRBV6-1 to TRBJ1-2; D call uncertain. Trimming removed 4 bases from V and 4 bases from J, with 7 bases in between. The CDR3 runs to 12 residues. The V gene's germline CDR1 is MNHNS and CDR2 SASEGT. The CDR3 DNA reads as TGTGCCAGCAGTGCACAGACCTATGGCTACACCTTC. It is translated as CASSAQTYGYTF.

This chain connects TRBV2 to TRBJ1-2, with 12 nucleotides matching TRBD1. J gave up 4 bases and V 4 bases, and 4 bases lay outside the gene matches. The CDR3 length is 15 residues. Germline values: CDR1 SNHLY, CDR2 FYNNEI. For the CDR3, the DNA is TGTGCCAGCAGTGGGGACAGGGGGCGTGCCTATGGCTACACCTTC. Its translation: CASSGDRGRAYGYTF.

The sample holds one count of this clone. V is TRBV9 and J is TRBJ1-2; D gene ambiguous. Trimming pared 0 bases from V and 3 bases from J, leaving 6 bases between. The CDR3 covers 13 residues. Looked up from germline, CDR1 is SGDLS and CDR2 is YYNGEE. The CDR3 nucleotides are TGTGCCAGCAGCGTAGGTACGGACTATGGCTACACCTTC. Protein: CASSVGTDYGYTF.

This sequence joins TRBV6-5 and TRBJ2-1; 11 bases are a match to TRBD2. CDR3 length equals 12 residues. Looked up from germline, CDR1 is MNHEY and CDR2 is SVGAGI. V shed 7 bases, J shed 7 bases, and the junction held 0 bases outside the gene matches. The CDR3 DNA sequence: TGTGCCAGCACTAGCGGGAGGAATGAGCAGTTCTTC. Translated: CASTSGRNEQFF.

The gene calls are TRBV18 and TRBJ1-5; the D gene is possibly TRBD1 (5 bases). The V gene lost 2 bases and the J gene lost 4 bases, with 18 bases spanning the gap. CDR3 length: 17 amino acids. Germline assignment: CDR1 KGHSH and CDR2 LQKENI. The DNA of the CDR3 is TGTGCCAGCTCACCATCCGTGTCAGGGATTGGTAATCAGCCCCAGCATTTT. Encoded protein: CASSPSVSGIGNQPQHF.

A single count supports this clone. This chain uses TRBV4-1 with TRBJ2-1; 12 bases agree with TRBD2. CDR1 MGHRA and CDR2 YSYEKL come from the germline V gene. After removal of 3 bases from V and 3 bases from J, the junction contained 3 bases not matched to a gene. The CDR3 is 16 residues long. The CDR3 region has the DNA TGCGCCAGCAGCCATCCTAGCGGGAGGGTCTACAATGAGCAGTTCTTC. Translating gives CASSHPSGRVYNEQFF.

The genes are TRBV15 and TRBJ1-5, with 7 nucleotides matching TRBD1. V shed 4 bases, J shed 5 bases, and the junction held 8 bases outside the gene matches. The CDR3 sequence is 15 residues long. Germline CDR1 LNHNV, CDR2 YYDKDF (reference sequence). The CDR3 region is CATSNAQGPYQPQHF. The CDR3 DNA reads TGTGCCACCAGCAACGCACAGGGGCCCTATCAGCCCCAGCATTTT.

The chain joins TRBV4-2 to TRBJ2-7; tentatively, D is TRBD2 (7 bases). The CDR3 has 19 amino acids. Trimming pared 4 bases from V and 2 bases from J, leaving 27 bases between. Germline CDR1 and CDR2: LGHNA and YNFKEQ. The CDR3 protein is CASSPYARGAGEVPYEQYF. CDR3 coding DNA: TGTGCCAGCAGCCCCTACGCCCGGGGGGCGGGGGAGGTACCCTACGAGCAGTACTTC.

The chain is built from TRBV9 and TRBJ2-7; D not resolved. Per germline, CDR1 SGDLS and CDR2 YYNGEE. The V and J ends lost 0 bases and 0 bases respectively, with 10 bases between them. The CDR3 is 15 amino acids. CDR3 DNA sequence: TGTGCCAGCAGCGTAGGCCAGACATTCTCCTACGAGCAGTACTTC. The encoded protein is CASSVGQTFSYEQYF. Supplemented by reference TRBV9 and TRBJ2-7, the full variable domain reads DSGVTQTPKHLITATGQRVTLRCSPRSGDLSVYWYQQSLDQGLQFLIQYYNGEERAKGNILERFSAQQFPDLHSELNLSSLELGDSALYFCASSVGQTFSYEQYFGPGTRLTVT.

The chain links TRBV18 to TRBJ2-1, with TRBD2 matching 7 bases. Trimming cost V 3 bases and J 7 bases; bases outside gene matches: 15. The length of the CDR3 is 17 residues. CDR1 is KGHSH and CDR2 is LQKENI in the germline V gene. CDR3 loop: CASSPTFSGSLGNEQFF. The CDR3 DNA is TGTGCCAGCTCACCGACCTTTAGCGGGTCTCTTGGGAATGAGCAGTTCTTC.

The genes are TRBV2 and TRBJ2-1; tentatively, D is TRBD2 (6 bases). Between the trimmed V and J ends, which lost 2 bases and 5 bases, there was a span of 10 bases. The CDR3 spans 14 residues. In germline, CDR1 is SNHLY, CDR2 FYNNEI. Here the CDR3 DNA reads TGTGCCAGCAGTGAAAGGCGGGGCGACAATGAGCAGTTCTTC. Encoded protein: CASSERRGDNEQFF.

This rearrangement joins TRBV30 to TRBJ1-2; perhaps TRBD1 as D (5 bases). This CDR3 region has 12 residues. Trimming left V 0 bases short and J 7 bases short, with 9 bases between. The V gene's germline CDR1 is GTSNPN and CDR2 SVGIG (reference sequence). CDR3 DNA sequence: TGTGCCTGGAGTGTACAGGCTGGTGGCTACACCTTC. Amino acid sequence: CAWSVQAGGYTF.

The chain uses TRBV28 and TRBJ1-3; 7 bases fit TRBD1. Germline V lookup: CDR1 MDHEN, CDR2 SYDVKM. CDR3 size: 15 residues. Trimming removed 3 bases from V and 2 bases from J; junction bases left unmatched: 4. In nucleotides, the CDR3 is TGTGCCAGCAGTTTCGTAGGGGGCCCTGGAAACACCATATATTTT. Its protein product is CASSFVGGPGNTIYF.